The 21 T cell receptor beta chains below come from one sample, sequenced in a study of OX40 agonist ivuxolimab in advanced cancers. The data were produced by immunoSEQ multiplex PCR, yet TCRdb's version contains in-frame clones alone and is incomplete. The sample has tens of thousands of clones; around 93% are singletons. The source material was CD4+ or CD8+ T cells sorted from blood, sampled in a trial of the OX40 agonist ivuxolimab. All receptors come from an adult with an advanced solid tumor such as melanoma, head and neck, liver or kidney cancer.

V usage is TRBV6-1 and J usage is TRBJ2-1; D possibly matches TRBD1 or TRBD2 (5 bases each). The CDR3 contains 15 residues. Germline values: CDR1 MNHNS, CDR2 SASEGT. The V and J ends lost 6 bases and 0 bases respectively, with 12 bases between them. In nucleotides, the CDR3 is TGTGCCAGCAGCCGGGACCAAAGCTCCTACAATGAGCAGTTCTTC. Translated: CASSRDQSSYNEQFF.

The genes are TRBV7-8 and TRBJ1-1, with 7 bases fitting TRBD1. Trimming cost V 1 base and J 3 bases; bases outside gene matches: 11. The CDR3 loop spans 17 amino acids. In germline, CDR1 is SGHVS, CDR2 FQNEAQ. The CDR3: CASSLVPTGEEYTEAFF. The CDR3 nucleotides read TGTGCCAGCAGCTTAGTGCCAACAGGGGAGGAGTACACTGAAGCTTTCTTT.

In its sample, this clone was seen once. CDR3 coding DNA: TGCGCCAGCCCAGTTAGACCCGGAGGGGCAGATACGCAGTATTTT. Translating gives CASPVRPGGADTQYF. This chain connects TRBV5-1 to TRBJ2-3, with D possibly being TRBD2 (6 bases). In germline, CDR1 is SGHRS, CDR2 YFSETQ. Trimming shortened V by 7 bases and J by 4 bases, and 19 bases separated the two germline ends. The CDR3 covers 15 residues.

The chain recombines TRBV15 with TRBJ1-1, with TRBD1 as a possible D gene (5 bases). The germline V gene has CDR1 LNHNV and CDR2 YYDKDF (reference sequence). The CDR3 sequence is 14 residues long. Trimming shortened V by 6 bases and J by 5 bases, and 16 bases separated the two germline ends. DNA of the CDR3: TGTGCCACCAGTCCCCAATGGGGGAGGACTGAAGCTTTCTTT. It translates to CATSPQWGRTEAFF.

V usage is TRBV2 and J usage is TRBJ2-1; D gene unclear. V was shortened by 5 bases and J by 7 bases, with 18 bases between the two germline ends. Germline-derived CDR1 and CDR2 are SNHLY and FYNNEI. The CDR3 extends over 15 amino acids. This chain's CDR3 is CASSKLWAVRNEQFF. The CDR3 DNA reads as TGTGCCAGCAGTAAGCTCTGGGCGGTGAGGAATGAGCAGTTCTTC.

The chain carries TRBV28 and TRBJ2-7, with D possibly being TRBD1 (5 bases). Trimming removed 1 base at V and 2 bases at J, with 18 bases between. CDR3 length: 17 residues. CDR1 and CDR2 (germline): MDHEN, SYDVKM. CDR3 residues: CASSLLGPDVNPYEQYF. CDR3 DNA: TGTGCCAGCAGTTTATTGGGGCCGGACGTAAATCCCTACGAGCAGTACTTC.

The CDR3 DNA reads TGTGCCAGCAGCTTAGCTGTTTCGGGGGCAGAGGCAGATACGCAGTATTTT. This translates into CASSLAVSGAEADTQYF. V is TRBV7-9 and J is TRBJ2-3; D possibly uses TRBD1 or TRBD2 (6 bases each). Deletions cut 0 bases from V and 4 bases from J, with 17 bases between. The CDR3 contains 17 residues. The germline CDR1 and CDR2 sequences are SEHNR and FQNEAQ (reference sequence).

This clone was recorded a few times. The chain links TRBV6-1 to TRBJ1-1, with D unclear. Germline V CDR1 and CDR2: MNHNS, SASEGT. The CDR3 totals 12 residues. The V end was cut by 3 bases, the J end by 8 bases, with 10 bases between. The CDR3 region is CASSDSASEAFF. The CDR3 region has the DNA TGTGCCAGCAGTGATTCGGCTTCAGAAGCTTTCTTT.

This clone was seen a single time. The rearrangement joins TRBV9 to TRBJ2-5; D might be TRBD2 (6 bases). V lost 2 bases and J 7 bases, leaving 15 bases between the germline ends. The CDR3 covers 14 residues. The germline V gene encodes CDR1 SGDLS and CDR2 YYNGEE. CDR3 loop: CASSVGTGGRTQYF. In DNA form, the CDR3 reads TGTGCCAGCAGCGTTGGGACTGGGGGGAGGACCCAGTACTTC.

The sample holds one count of this clone. V is TRBV6-1 and J is TRBJ1-2; possible D gene TRBD1, 6 bases. In germline, CDR1 is MNHNS, CDR2 SASEGT. V was cut by 2 bases and J by 0 bases, with 10 bases left in between. The CDR3 runs 15 residues. DNA for the CDR3: TGTGCCAGCAGTGAAATGGGGGGGCCTAACTATGGCTACACCTTC. Protein: CASSEMGGPNYGYTF.

The chain uses TRBV10-3 and TRBJ2-1; 7 bases align to TRBD1. Trimming cost V 4 bases and J 0 bases; bases outside gene matches: 6. This CDR3 region has 16 residues. Germline CDR1 reads ENHRY; CDR2 reads SYGVKD. CDR3 protein: CAISGGQSSSYNEQFF. The CDR3 bases are TGTGCCATCAGTGGGGGACAGAGTAGCTCCTACAATGAGCAGTTCTTC.

This chain connects TRBV28 to TRBJ2-1; D not certain. The CDR3 is 15 residues long. Germline V CDR1 and CDR2: MDHEN, SYDVKM. Trimming removed 3 bases from V and 0 bases from J, with 9 bases in between. This CDR3 reads CASSLIRSSYNEQFF. CDR3 bases: TGTGCCAGCAGTTTGATCCGGAGCTCCTACAATGAGCAGTTCTTC.

The V call is TRBV5-4, the J call TRBJ2-3; TRBD2 matches at 7 bases. J lost 0 bases, V lost 4 bases, and 5 bases had no gene match. Germline CDR1 and CDR2: SGHNT and YYREEE (reference sequence). This CDR3 contains 15 residues. CDR3 region: CASSRGGGSTDTQYF. The CDR3 coding sequence is TGTGCCAGCAGCCGCGGGGGTGGGAGCACAGATACGCAGTATTTT.

In DNA form, the CDR3 reads TGTGCCACAAACCTAGCGGGATTAGACAATGAGCAGTTCTTC. Residues: CATNLAGLDNEQFF. V usage is TRBV19 and J usage is TRBJ2-1, with TRBD2 identical over 9 bases. CDR3 length: 14 residues. Germline values: CDR1 LNHDA, CDR2 SQIVND (reference sequence). The V segment lost 10 bases and the J segment 5 bases; nucleotides outside the gene matches: 9.

V gene TRBV2 combines with J gene TRBJ2-7, with D hard to call. The CDR3 spans 17 residues. Deletions cut 6 bases from V and 3 bases from J, with 24 bases between. Per germline, CDR1 SNHLY and CDR2 FYNNEI. CDR3 DNA sequence: TGTGCCAGCAGGAAACCGGGCCTCCCTGGTGTGGACTACGAGCAGTACTTC. Its translation: CASRKPGLPGVDYEQYF. The variable domain in full, completed from reference TRBV2 and TRBJ2-7, reads EPEVTQTPSHQVTQMGQEVILRCVPISNHLYFYWYRQILGQKVEFLVSFYNNEISEKSEIFDDQFSVERPDGSNFTLKIRSTKLEDSAMYFCASRKPGLPGVDYEQYFGPGTRLTVT.

The chain recombines TRBV9 with TRBJ2-7; the match to TRBD2 covers 14 bases. CDR3 length equals 15 residues. The germline gives CDR1 SGDLS, CDR2 YYNGEE. The J segment lost 5 bases and the V segment lost 3 bases, leaving 4 bases of the junction unmatched. CDR3 sequence (DNA): TGTGCCAGCAGCGGTGGGACTAGCGGGAGTGACGAGCAGTACTTC. Its protein is CASSGGTSGSDEQYF.

This chain joins TRBV7-8 and TRBJ2-5, with unresolved D. V lost 3 bases and J lost 0, with 11 bases in between. The CDR3 contains 15 residues. Germline CDR1 reads SGHVS; CDR2 reads FQNEAQ. This chain's CDR3 is CASSFRPAHQETQYF. CDR3 DNA sequence: TGTGCCAGCAGCTTTCGTCCAGCCCACCAAGAGACCCAGTACTTC.

V and J are TRBV7-8 and TRBJ2-7; D possibly corresponds to TRBD1 (5 bases). Trimming took 5 bases from V and 3 from J, leaving 11 bases between them. Germline V gene data show CDR1 as SGHVS and CDR2 as FQNEAQ. There are 13 residues in the CDR3. CDR3 nucleotide sequence: TGTGCCAGCAGCCCCAGGACAAGCTACGAGCAGTACTTC. It specifies CASSPRTSYEQYF.

This rearrangement joins TRBV12-5 to TRBJ1-1; D is undetermined. Germline V gives CDR1 LGHNT, CDR2 FRNRAP. V was clipped by 5 bases and J by 3 bases, with 10 bases between them. This CDR3 comprises 13 residues. The CDR3 sequence: CASGLGPYTEAFF. CDR3 nucleotide sequence: TGTGCTAGTGGTCTTGGACCGTACACTGAAGCTTTCTTT. The full variable domain, completed using reference TRBV12-5 and TRBJ1-1, is DARVTQTPRHKVTEMGQEVTMRCQPILGHNTVFWYRQTMMQGLELLAYFRNRAPLDDSGMPKDRFSAEMPDATLATLKIQPSEPRDSAVYFCASGLGPYTEAFFGQGTRLTVV.

The chain recombines TRBV7-2 with TRBJ2-7, with TRBD2 identical over 8 bases. Germline CDR1 SGHTA, CDR2 FQGNSA. The CDR3 spans 14 residues. After removal of 2 bases from V and 5 bases from J, the junction contained 5 bases not matched to a gene. The CDR3: CASSLSTSVHEQYF. CDR3 nucleotide sequence: TGTGCCAGCAGCTTATCGACTAGCGTGCACGAGCAGTACTTC.

The chain combines TRBV10-1 with TRBJ2-2; D remains ambiguous. The V and J ends lost 3 bases and 0 bases respectively, with 8 bases between them. The CDR3 sequence is 15 residues long. Germline CDR1 and CDR2: WNHNN and SYGVQD (reference sequence). This CDR3 reads CASSERPPNTGELFF. CDR3 nucleotides: TGCGCCAGCAGTGAAAGGCCCCCGAACACCGGGGAGCTGTTTTTT.